This T cell receptor beta chain was retrieved from a study of T cell responses to AZD1222 COVID-19 vaccine. Study-level findings and limits: Repertoires were sampled only after the peak T cell response. Among the donors, most were white British and more were female, and clonal diversity was possibly underestimated.

Clones were read by immunoSEQ multiplex PCR, and TCRdb kept only the in-frame ones, dropping some. The sample comprises tens of thousands of clones, about 89% of which are singletons, and 2.4% rests with the top ten. Germline V gene lookup returns CDR1 SGHVS and CDR2 FNYEAQ. V shed 0 bases and J shed 1 base, with 6 bases lying between them. The CDR3 has 15 amino acids. Details on this clone: Its specificity is unknown.

The input for sequencing was peripheral blood, taken on day 0 of AZD1222 vaccination. The rearrangement links TRBV7-6 to TRBJ2-2; D not resolved. The sequence came from an adult in good health. CDR3 amino acids: CASSLAPGNTGELFF. DNA for the CDR3: TGTGCCAGCAGCTTAGCTCCAGGGAACACCGGGGAGCTGTTTTTT.